This is a list of T cell receptor beta chains from one sample in a study of graft-versus-host responses after intestinal transplantation. No antigen is known for these receptors. Sequenced by immunoSEQ multiplex PCR; TCRdb stores in-frame clones only, minus some. The data contain tens of thousands of clones, approximately 92% of them singletons. The sequencing here drew on unstimulated CD4+ T cells sorted from spleen or lymph node cells, taken before intestinal transplant. Receptor source: a human donor who received an intestinal transplant. Each CDR3 is given with its conserved first and last residue. D genes are given only for firm matches. For some rows the clone size is stated as once, few or many, or as a class when expanded; others skip it.

CDR3 DNA	CDR3 protein	D gene	clone size	V gene	J gene
TGTGCCAGCAGTGAACAGGACAGGAGTTACGAGCAGTACTTC	CASSEQDRSYEQYF	TRBD1	.	TRBV6-1	TRBJ2-7
TGTGCCAGCAGCTTAGGAGCGGGCTCCTACAATGAGCAGTTCTTC	CASSLGAGSYNEQFF	.	.	TRBV11-3	TRBJ2-1
TGTGCCAGCAGCTTACGGGGCCCAAACAATGAGCAGTTCTTC	CASSLRGPNNEQFF	.	.	TRBV7-9	TRBJ2-1
TGTGCCAGCAAAGAGTGGGATACGCAGTATTTT	CASKEWDTQYF	.	.	TRBV5-8	TRBJ2-3
TGTGCCAGCAGCTTAACGGGAAACACCATATATTTT	CASSLTGNTIYF	.	.	TRBV7-9	TRBJ1-3
TGTGCCAGCAGTTATCGGAGACAGGGATATGGCTACACCTTC	CASSYRRQGYGYTF	TRBD1	.	TRBV6-5	TRBJ1-2
TGTGCCTGGAGTGTACCGAAACCAGGTTGGACCCCCCGAATCTACGAGCAGTACTTC	CAWSVPKPGWTPRIYEQYF	.	.	TRBV30	TRBJ2-7
TGTGCCGGCAGCCGGCTAGCGGGAGGCCCAGATACGCAGTATTTT	CAGSRLAGGPDTQYF	TRBD2	.	TRBV7-6	TRBJ2-3
TGTGCCAGCAGTGCCCTAGCGGGAGGGCCAGGGGATACGCAGTATTTT	CASSALAGGPGDTQYF	TRBD2	.	TRBV6-4	TRBJ2-3
TGTGCCAGCAGTGAAATCCAGCCCGCGAACACCGGGGAGCTGTTTTTT	CASSEIQPANTGELFF	.	once	TRBV2	TRBJ2-2
TGCAGTGCTAGGAGACCAGGGGAGGCTTTCTTT	CSARRPGEAFF	.	.	TRBV20-1	TRBJ1-1
TGCGCCAGCAGCGTGGGGGTAGGTACTGAAGCTTTCTTT	CASSVGVGTEAFF	.	.	TRBV5-1	TRBJ1-1
TGTGCCAGCAGTTCGATGCCCCTCTACGAGCAGTACTTC	CASSSMPLYEQYF	.	.	TRBV6-6	TRBJ2-7
TGCGCCAGCAGCTCGTCCGGGACTCAGAGCACAGATACGCAGTATTTT	CASSSSGTQSTDTQYF	.	.	TRBV5-1	TRBJ2-3
TGTGCCAGTACCCAGGGACAGCTGATGAACAATGAGCAGTTCTTC	CASTQGQLMNNEQFF	TRBD1	.	TRBV19	TRBJ2-1
TGTGCCAGCAGCTTAGAAAGGTTCTCTGGGGCCAACGTCCTGACTTTC	CASSLERFSGANVLTF	.	.	TRBV7-6	TRBJ2-6
TGTGCCAGCAGCTCAGTCTGGGACACGCAGTATTTT	CASSSVWDTQYF	.	.	TRBV7-9	TRBJ2-3
TGTGCCAGCAGCTTAGAGGCCCTGGCTAGCGGGAGGCTATACGAGCAGTACTTC	CASSLEALASGRLYEQYF	TRBD2	.	TRBV7-2	TRBJ2-7
TGTGCCAGCAGCCACCGCCTGGGGGCGGGAGAGAACAATGAGCAGTTCTTC	CASSHRLGAGENNEQFF	.	.	TRBV13	TRBJ2-1
TGTGCCAGCAGTTTATCGGGCAGGGGGCAAGAGACCCAGTACTTC	CASSLSGRGQETQYF	TRBD1	.	TRBV27	TRBJ2-5
TGTGCCAGCAGTTTGCGGGCTCTCCAAGAGACCCAGTACTTC	CASSLRALQETQYF	.	.	TRBV28	TRBJ2-5
TGCGCCAGCAGCTTGACAGGGAACTCCTACGAGCAGTACTTC	CASSLTGNSYEQYF	.	.	TRBV5-1	TRBJ2-7
TGTGCCAGCTCACCTGGGCTAGCCCGGGAGCAGTACTTC	CASSPGLAREQYF	.	once	TRBV18	TRBJ2-7
TGTGCCAGCAGTGTCCGGGACCTCTCTGGAAACACCATATATTTT	CASSVRDLSGNTIYF	.	.	TRBV6-1	TRBJ1-3
TGTGCTAGTGCCCTAGGGGCTGGGGGGGCAAGTTCGGATACGCAGTATTTT	CASALGAGGASSDTQYF	.	.	TRBV12-5	TRBJ2-3
TGTGCCAGCAGCTTAAAGGCTAGGCAGTCGAGGTTCTACGAGCAGTACTTC	CASSLKARQSRFYEQYF	.	.	TRBV7-9	TRBJ2-7
TGTGCCAGCAGTGATGTCACCAGGGGAAGCAATCAGCCCCAGCATTTT	CASSDVTRGSNQPQHF	.	once	TRBV2	TRBJ1-5
TGCGCCAGCAGCTTGGATTCCCGCCCCTCTAACTATGGCTACACCTTC	CASSLDSRPSNYGYTF	.	.	TRBV5-1	TRBJ1-2
TGTGCCAGCAGTTTACCCTCGCGGGGGGATCAGCCCCAGCATTTT	CASSLPSRGDQPQHF	.	.	TRBV28	TRBJ1-5
TGTGCCATCAGTATGGGGACGTCAGGCAATACGCAGTATTTT	CAISMGTSGNTQYF	.	.	TRBV10-3	TRBJ2-3
TGTGCCAGCACCAACTTCGACAGAGCCGACACTGAAGCTTTCTTT	CASTNFDRADTEAFF	.	.	TRBV5-6	TRBJ1-1
TGTGCCAGCAGCGTAGGACAGTTTCCCTCCTACGAGCAGTACTTC	CASSVGQFPSYEQYF	.	.	TRBV9	TRBJ2-7
TGTGCCAGCAGTTTGTCAGGGGTGGGGGACTCGACGTATGGCTACACCTTC	CASSLSGVGDSTYGYTF	.	.	TRBV27	TRBJ1-2
TGTGCCAGCAGCTTCGGGCCAGCGGGAGGAAACACAGATACGCAGTATTTT	CASSFGPAGGNTDTQYF	TRBD2	.	TRBV5-6	TRBJ2-3
TGTGCCAGCAGTGGACTGGACAGATCAAACTATGGCTACACCTTC	CASSGLDRSNYGYTF	.	.	TRBV6-1	TRBJ1-2
TGTGCCAGCTCACCCCCCATCATTGGGACTAGCGGCCACAATGAGCAGTTCTTC	CASSPPIIGTSGHNEQFF	TRBD2	.	TRBV18	TRBJ2-1
TGTGCCAGCAGCCGACCTCGACTAGCGCGAAACTACGAGCAGTACTTC	CASSRPRLARNYEQYF	TRBD2	.	TRBV5-6	TRBJ2-7
TGTGCCAGCAGCCGGATCCAAGGGGATCACACTGAAGCTTTCTTT	CASSRIQGDHTEAFF	.	.	TRBV11-2	TRBJ1-1
TGTGCCAGCAGCCATCAGGCAGGGAACTATGGCTACACCTTC	CASSHQAGNYGYTF	.	once	TRBV6-5	TRBJ1-2
TGTGCCAGTAGTATGCGGGAGATTAACACTGAAGCTTTCTTT	CASSMREINTEAFF	.	few	TRBV19	TRBJ1-1
TGTGCCAGTAGTATCCAGCGGGACCCAGATACGCAGTATTTT	CASSIQRDPDTQYF	TRBD2	.	TRBV19	TRBJ2-3
TGTGCCAGCAGCTTAGACCGTTACGAGCAGTACTTC	CASSLDRYEQYF	.	once	TRBV11-2	TRBJ2-7
TGTGCCAGCAGTTACACTTACCGGGGAGAAAAACTGTTTTTT	CASSYTYRGEKLFF	.	.	TRBV6-5	TRBJ1-4
TGTGCCAGCAGTGATTCCGGGACTAGCGGGGGGAGCTCCTACAATGAGCAGTTCTTC	CASSDSGTSGGSSYNEQFF	TRBD2	.	TRBV2	TRBJ2-1
TGCGCCAGCAGCTCGCTCTCGACAGGGAACACTGAAGCTTTCTTT	CASSSLSTGNTEAFF	.	.	TRBV5-1	TRBJ1-1
TGCGCCAGCAGCTTACTAGCGGGAGAACGGGTCGAGCAGTACTTC	CASSLLAGERVEQYF	TRBD2	.	TRBV5-1	TRBJ2-7
TGTGCCAGCAGTAATTGGGCAGTCGGGCAGTACTTC	CASSNWAVGQYF	.	.	TRBV28	TRBJ2-7
TGTGCCAGCAGCACCATTCGGATCATTGAAGCTTTCTTT	CASSTIRIIEAFF	.	.	TRBV7-9	TRBJ1-1
TGTGCCAGCAGTGAAGCGGCGGGAGTCGATTACAATGAGCAGTTCTTC	CASSEAAGVDYNEQFF	TRBD2	.	TRBV2	TRBJ2-1